The text below deals with one T cell receptor beta chain. What antigen it recognizes has not been identified. No per-base quality is available; no much larger clone lies one base away. This record comes from a study of blood T cell repertoires in COVID-19 (dated by TCRdb to about 2020). For the study in its entirety: Samples from collaborators originated in the United States, Italy and Spain and spanned both the acute and convalescent phases of COVID-19. The material from the prospective study consisted of cDNA or gDNA derived from T cells, B-cell-depleted T cells, or PBMCs. Where available, HLA class I and class II types were taken from metadata supplied by the sample provider and were not determined by assay-based typing. The samples were drawn from two sources: the first 160 participants of the ongoing ImmuneRACE study, and 1,000 to 1,500 subjects contributed by 6 global collaborators. A de-identified subject ID, COVID-19 status, age in years and sex were almost always included in the sample metadata. Deeply sampled blood TCRbeta repertoires from subjects exposed to, actively infected with, or recovered from COVID-19 were included in the dataset. The repertoires were made available in a free public database intended to serve as a resource for research on the immune response to SARS-CoV-2. Summary of the overall study and its limitations: The amount of clinical and demographic metadata varied by source and participant and was provided uncurated.

TCRbeta CDR3 regions were amplified from genomic DNA using the immunoSEQ Assay, a bias-controlled multiplex PCR. The authors' analysis ran thus. Nucleated cell counts per sample were estimated from amplification of reference gene primers within the assay. To quantify the absolute abundance of each unique TCRbeta CDR3 rearrangement, sequence reads were collapsed and filtered. For each sample, productive Simpson clonality was calculated by taking the square root of Simpson's diversity index across productive rearrangements. In its TCRdb copy, this immuneACCESS table keeps in-frame sequences only and misses some clones. Where compared with another copy, unresolved V genes explain less than half of these, and the others have no known cause. Clonal size and the V and J genes are those of that table, whereas D and trimming came from the DNA. The sample table lists roughly 300,000 clones, approximately 80% of them with a count of one. The ten largest clones take up around 3.2% of the sample.

V gives up 0 bases and J gives up 3 bases, and the segment between their germline ends measures 12 bases. CDR1 and CDR2, per the germline V gene, are LGHNA and YSLEER. Reading from cysteine to phenylalanine, the CDR3 counts 16 amino acids. Only the CDR3 DNA is retained, 48 bases long and in frame from the first base. Collaborating institutions collected whole blood in K2EDTA tubes following their own protocols. For TCRbeta analysis, collaborator samples were shipped as frozen whole blood, as isolated PBMCs, or as DNA extracted from either sample type. The TCR originated in a woman aged 60 to 75 with active or convalescent COVID-19. Source material: peripheral blood. The sequence joins TRBV4-3 to TRBJ2-4; no confident D gene assignment can be made. The CDR3 corresponds to CASSQDRGSFKNIQYF. The nucleotides read TGCGCCAGCAGCCAAGATAGAGGCAGTTTCAAAAACATTCAGTACTTC.